What follows are 25 T cell receptor beta chains derived from one specimen sequenced in a study of cytomegalovirus exposure and HLA in healthy donors. In the PCR, 60 Vbeta and 13 Jbeta primers were used. The protocol was immunoSEQ multiplex PCR, while the TCRdb copy is restricted to in-frame clones and leaves out a portion. This table holds under 150,000 clones, around 78% found once. The specimen was PBMCs. The receptors here all came from a woman aged 45-60 years in good health and CMV-seronegative.

This chain joins TRBV9 and TRBJ2-5; possibly TRBD1 for D (6 bases). Germline V gene data show CDR1 as SGDLS and CDR2 as YYNGEE. This CDR3 is 14 amino acids long. V was pared by 0 bases and J by 3 bases, with 9 bases between. The CDR3 DNA follows: TGTGCCAGCAGCGTAGGTTCAGGGGAAGAGACCCAGTACTTC. Translated, it gives CASSVGSGEETQYF.

This clone was seen only once. This rearrangement joins TRBV9 to TRBJ2-5; 7 bases fit TRBD2. TRBJ2-7 matches the DNA end more closely, so the J call is doubtful. There are 14 residues in the CDR3. Per the germline V gene, CDR1 is SGDLS and CDR2 is YYNGEE. As DNA, the CDR3 is TGTGCCAGCAGCGTAGGAGGGAGGGGAAACGAGCAGTACTTC. Encoded protein: CASSVGGRGNEQYF.

This sequence joins TRBV5-1 and TRBJ1-1; no clear D. CDR3 length: 14 residues. V shed 0 bases and J shed 3 bases, with 9 bases lying between them. The germline CDR1 and CDR2 sequences are SGHRS and YFSETQ. This CDR3 is CASSLVGQDTEAFF. The CDR3 DNA reads TGCGCCAGCAGCTTGGTTGGTCAGGACACTGAAGCTTTCTTT.

The chain couples TRBV6-6 to TRBJ2-7, with 8 nucleotides matching TRBD1. Germline V gene data show CDR1 as MNHNY and CDR2 as SVGAGI (reference sequence). CDR3 length: 13 amino acids. J was trimmed by 3 bases and V by 5 bases; bases with no gene match: 3. CDR3 sequence: CASSTTGGYEQYF. The CDR3, as DNA: TGTGCCAGCAGTACTACAGGGGGCTACGAGCAGTACTTC.

The CDR3: CASSGGAGGEQFF. In DNA, the CDR3 is TGTGCCAGCAGCGGCGGAGCGGGAGGTGAGCAGTTCTTC. The genes are TRBV7-2 and TRBJ2-1; 9 bases line up with TRBD2. CDR1 is SGHTA and CDR2 is FQGNSA in the germline V gene. The V segment lost 5 bases and the J segment 9 bases; nucleotides outside the gene matches: 5. This CDR3 comprises 13 residues.

V usage is TRBV5-8 and J usage is TRBJ2-7; the D gene is possibly TRBD1 (5 bases). The CDR3 length is 15 residues. The germline V gene has CDR1 SGHTS and CDR2 YDEGEE. The germline V and J ends were trimmed by 2 bases and 5 bases, with 17 bases remaining between them. The CDR3 protein is CASSFLFQGPNEQYV. CDR3 bases: TGTGCCAGCAGCTTCCTGTTCCAGGGTCCGAACGAGCAGTACGTC.

V usage is TRBV6-1 and J usage is TRBJ1-2; D is undetermined. CDR3 size: 14 residues. Per germline, CDR1 MNHNS and CDR2 SASEGT. V dropped 0 bases and J dropped 4 bases, with 9 bases sitting between them. The CDR3 DNA sequence: TGTGCCAGCAGTGAAGCGCGGGGAGGCTATGGCTACACCTTC. Translation gives CASSEARGGYGYTF.

This clone was detected a few times. V is TRBV5-4 and J is TRBJ1-2; TRBD1 agrees at 9 bases. Germline V gene sequence: CDR1 SGHNT, CDR2 YYREEE (reference sequence). After removal of 2 bases from V and 0 bases from J, the junction contained 5 bases not matched to a gene. The length of the CDR3 is 16 residues. CDR3 bases: TGTGCCAGCAGCTTCGGACAGGGGCCAGCTAACTATGGCTACACCTTC. Protein: CASSFGQGPANYGYTF.

The chain carries TRBV18 and TRBJ2-1, with 9 bases matching TRBD1. CDR1 KGHSH and CDR2 LQKENI come from the germline V gene. The CDR3 sequence is 16 residues long. V lost 2 bases and J lost 7; bases outside the gene matches: 9. CDR3 sequence (DNA): TGTGCCAGCTCACCATACGGACAGGGGACCTCTAATGAGCAGTTCTTC. Translating it yields CASSPYGQGTSNEQFF.

V usage is TRBV28 and J usage is TRBJ2-5; TRBD2 matches at 10 bases. The J segment lost 5 bases and the V segment lost 8 bases, leaving 11 bases of the junction unmatched. CDR1 and CDR2 from the germline V gene are MDHEN and SYDVKM. CDR3 length equals 15 residues. CDR3 in amino acids: CASVARAGGGETQYF. The CDR3 DNA reads TGTGCCAGCGTAGCCAGAGCGGGAGGGGGGGAGACCCAGTACTTC.

The chain recombines TRBV28 with TRBJ1-1, with unresolved D. V lost 1 base and J 2 bases, leaving 8 bases between the germline ends. Germline values: CDR1 MDHEN, CDR2 SYDVKM. The CDR3 loop spans 14 amino acids. CDR3 amino acids: CASSLSGLNTEAFF. For the CDR3, the DNA is TGTGCCAGCAGTTTATCAGGTCTCAACACTGAAGCTTTCTTT.

The chain uses TRBV2 and TRBJ2-7; perhaps TRBD1 as D (5 bases). The length of the CDR3 is 14 residues. Germline V gene data show CDR1 as SNHLY and CDR2 as FYNNEI. V was shortened by 10 bases and J by 0 bases, with 16 bases between the two germline ends. In nucleotides, the CDR3 is TGTGCCACTAAGCAGGGCCCTAGCTCCTACGAGCAGTACTTC. Protein: CATKQGPSSYEQYF.

The CDR3 DNA is TGCAGCGTTGGAATTGCTAGCGGGGGTGTTTACAATGAGCAGTTCTTC. This sequence encodes CSVGIASGGVYNEQFF. The chain carries TRBV29-1 and TRBJ2-1, with 10 bases lining up with TRBD2. Germline CDR1 SQVTM, CDR2 ANQGSEA. The junction had 10 bases not matched to a gene; V was cut back by 4 bases and J by 4 bases. The CDR3 length is 16 residues.

The rearrangement joins TRBV27 to TRBJ2-3; 11 bases agree with TRBD2. This CDR3 spans 19 amino acids. J gave up 0 bases and V 4 bases, and 12 bases lay outside the gene matches. Germline V gene lookup returns CDR1 MNHEY and CDR2 SMNVEV (reference sequence). CDR3 DNA sequence: TGTGCCAGCAGTTGGACTAGCGGGCCGAGACGGGCTAGCACAGATACGCAGTATTTT. This translates into CASSWTSGPRRASTDTQYF.

This clone was counted once. The V call is TRBV28, the J call TRBJ2-7; maybe TRBD1 (5 bases). Deletions cut 5 bases from V and 0 bases from J, with 11 bases between. The CDR3 loop spans 14 amino acids. CDR1 and CDR2 (germline): MDHEN, SYDVKM. The CDR3 protein is CASSPGSSSYEQYF. CDR3 in DNA: TGTGCCAGCAGTCCAGGGTCGAGCTCCTACGAGCAGTACTTC.

The V and J genes are TRBV19 and TRBJ2-2; D perhaps matches TRBD1 (6 bases). Deletions cut 3 bases from V and 3 bases from J, with 11 bases between. Germline lookup yields CDR1 LNHDA and CDR2 SQIVND (reference sequence). This CDR3 contains 15 residues. The CDR3 region has the DNA TGTGCCAGTAGTATTAGGACAGTTTACACCGGGGAGCTGTTTTTT. Translation: CASSIRTVYTGELFF.

V gene TRBV11-3 combines with J gene TRBJ2-7; perhaps TRBD1 as D (6 bases). This CDR3 spans 14 amino acids. The ends were cut back, 5 bases at V and 0 bases at J, with 11 bases in the middle. Germline V gene data show CDR1 as SGHNT and CDR2 as YENEEA. The chain's CDR3 is CASSLGQSSYEQYV. The CDR3 region has the DNA TGTGCCAGCAGCCTTGGACAGAGCTCCTACGAGCAGTACGTC.

This clone has a handful of counts. The J gene is TRBJ1-5, the V gene TRBV7-8, with 8 positions matching TRBD1. This CDR3 region has 15 residues. The germline V gene encodes CDR1 SGHVS and CDR2 FQNEAQ. Trimming at V came to 4 bases and at J to 6 bases, leaving 8 bases not matched to a gene. CDR3 residues: CASSSDRGLSQPQHF. DNA for the CDR3: TGTGCCAGCAGCTCTGACAGGGGTCTTAGTCAGCCCCAGCATTTT.

CDR3 coding DNA: TGTGCCAGCAGCTCCCAGGGACTAGCGGCTAACAATGAGCAGTTCTTC. As protein: CASSSQGLAANNEQFF. This chain connects TRBV7-2 to TRBJ2-1; 11 positions agree with TRBD2. Germline assignment: CDR1 SGHTA and CDR2 FQGNSA. CDR3 length: 16 amino acids. V lost 4 bases and J lost 5; bases outside the gene matches: 7. The full variable domain, its missing parts supplied by reference TRBV7-2 and TRBJ2-1, is GAGVSQSPSNKVTEKGKDVELRCDPISGHTALYWYRQSLGQGLEFLIYFQGNSAPDKSGLPSDRFSAERTGGSVSTLTIQRTQQEDSAVYLCASSSQGLAANNEQFFGPGTRLTVL.

Turning to this clone: At the DNA level, this CDR3 is encoded by other sequences in the same sample as well. This chain links TRBV4-2 with TRBJ2-3; 7 bases agree with TRBD2. Germline assignment: CDR1 LGHNA and CDR2 YNFKEQ. There are 17 residues in the CDR3. Trimming cost V 0 bases and J 5 bases; bases outside gene matches: 11. The CDR3 is CASSQEVGGPSGDTQYF. CDR3 nucleotides: TGTGCCAGCAGCCAAGAGGTGGGAGGGCCCTCGGGAGATACGCAGTATTTT.

The CDR3, as DNA: TGTGCCAGCGCCCGGACAGGGGCCACTGAAGCTTTCTTT. Translating it yields CASARTGATEAFF. The rearrangement uses TRBV28 and TRBJ1-1; 9 bases fit TRBD1. The CDR3 is made up of 13 amino acids. Germline-derived CDR1 and CDR2 are MDHEN and SYDVKM. Trimming removed 8 bases from V and 4 bases from J; junction bases left unmatched: 5.

The chain recombines TRBV5-5 with TRBJ1-5, with 12 bases lining up with TRBD1. The CDR3 extends over 16 amino acids. The germline V gene encodes CDR1 SGHKS and CDR2 YYEKEE (reference sequence). V lost 4 bases and J lost 2; bases outside the gene matches: 4. The CDR3 bases are TGTGCCAGCAGCCTCGGGACAGGGGGCGGCAATCAGCCCCAGCATTTT. Translated: CASSLGTGGGNQPQHF. Supplemented by reference TRBV5-5 and TRBJ1-5, the full variable domain reads DAGVTQSPTHLIKTRGQQVTLRCSPISGHKSVSWYQQVLGQGPQFIFQYYEKEERGRGNFPDRFSARQFPNYSSELNVNALLLGDSALYLCASSLGTGGGNQPQHFGDGTRLSIL.

This clone was detected only once. One end of the junction fails to match germline, which may point to a read error. V gene TRBV7-2 combines with J gene TRBJ1-1; D not certain. Germline V gene data show CDR1 as SGHTA and CDR2 as FQGNSA. The length of the CDR3 is 14 residues. The CDR3 spells CASSLVAANPEAFF. The CDR3 coding sequence is TGTGCCAGCAGCTTAGTCGCAGCGAACCCTGAAGCTTTCTTT.

The gene calls are TRBV5-1 and TRBJ2-7; tentatively, D is TRBD1 (5 bases). The CDR3 loop spans 12 amino acids. Trimming shortened V by 4 bases and J by 3 bases, and 8 bases separated the two germline ends. The germline CDR1 and CDR2 sequences are SGHRS and YFSETQ. CDR3 region: CASSVDSYEQYF. DNA for the CDR3: TGCGCCAGCAGCGTAGACAGCTACGAGCAGTACTTC.

This clone came up a few times. The V and J genes are TRBV4-3 and TRBJ2-7; 8 nucleotides line up with TRBD2. This CDR3 has 17 amino acids. Germline CDR1 LGHNA, CDR2 YSLEER. Trimming removed 1 base from V and 6 bases from J; junction bases left unmatched: 14. CDR3: CASSQGGRLAYLSEQYF. Here the CDR3 DNA reads TGCGCCAGCAGCCAAGGGGGGCGACTAGCGTACCTCTCCGAGCAGTACTTC.